The present entry profiles one T cell receptor beta chain with its context. Authors' data handling: Amplification of reference gene primers provided the estimated nucleated cell counts. The protocol was immunoSEQ multiplex PCR, while the TCRdb copy is restricted to in-frame clones and leaves out a portion. V and J calls and clone size are as listed in that table; D and trimming were resolved from the DNA. Altogether approximately 250,000 clones are present, 88% being singletons, with the ten largest covering around 2%. CDR3 length: 14 amino acids. Germline V lookup: CDR1 SGHTA, CDR2 FQGNSA. Trimming at V came to 5 bases and at J to 1 base, leaving 2 bases not matched to a gene. The study recruited people aged roughly 18 to 100 years across some 23 US areas. This sample was taken from a study of blood T cell repertoires in COVID-19. At the level of the study: In Cohort 3, a recovered donor had either two negative PCRs, clearance, or symptom resolution. Nucleic acid was either cDNA or gDNA, and it came from T cells, B-cell-depleted T cells, or PBMCs.

The chain has TRBV7-2 and TRBJ2-1; 7 bases are shared with TRBD1. The source of this sequence is a woman aged 55 to 70 in a cohort exposed to, infected with or recovered from COVID-19 (not recorded which). What was sequenced was PBMCs or T cells enriched from blood (not recorded which). CDR3 DNA: TGTGCCAGCAGCCTGGACAGGTCCTACAATGAGCAGTTCTTC. This gives the protein CASSLDRSYNEQFF.